Sequencing of this T cell receptor beta chain was carried out in a study of circulating and synovial CD4+ cells in juvenile arthritis. Points from the study as a whole: These blood cells shared more CDR3 sequences with synovium than bulk blood. Bulk blood CD4 samples held at least an order of magnitude more or fewer genomes than CPL. Circulating pathogenic-like and bulk T cells looked alike by Vbeta family usage. Overlap with synovium rose as more T cells were sequenced.

A remark on this clone: The antigen is undetermined.

The assay was immunoSEQ multiplex PCR, and TCRdb's table has in-frame clones only and misses some. The table has roughly 33,000 clones, about 95% seen once. The CDR3 spans 14 residues. Germline CDR1 reads SGHAT; CDR2 reads FQNNGV. V shed 6 bases and J 4 bases; nucleotides not matched to a gene: 8. The V gene is TRBV11-2, the J gene TRBJ2-7, with 8 nucleotides matching TRBD2. Material for sequencing was CD4+ T cells from blood. This receptor was obtained from a human donor with juvenile idiopathic arthritis. The CDR3 loop reads CASRRAGGDYEQYF. The CDR3 DNA sequence: TGTGCCAGCAGGCGGGCGGGGGGCGATTACGAGCAGTACTTC.